This entry features one T cell receptor beta chain sequence. What it binds is unknown. The CDR3 is 15 residues long. V shed 6 bases, J shed 4 bases, and the junction held 11 bases outside the gene matches. CDR1 and CDR2 (germline): SEHNR, FQNEAQ (reference sequence). This entry is derived from a study of shared clonotypes between healthy human individuals. Study conclusions and caveats: Richness estimates generally favored naive over memory subsets.

Libraries were prepared by immunoSEQ multiplex PCR; TCRdb keeps only in-frame clonotypes and omits some of them. The sample carries some 1 million clones, under 80% recorded once. This chain links TRBV7-9 with TRBJ1-2, with 7 bases matching TRBD1. The sequencing input was memory CD4+ T cells sorted from blood. The subset is: CD45RA-negative fraction. The sequence derives from a man between 18 and 35 years old in good health. The CDR3 DNA reads as TGTGCCAGCAGTCCTACTTTACAGGGGCCCTATGGCTACACCTTC. Translating gives CASSPTLQGPYGYTF.